The rows below give T cell receptor beta chains drawn from one sample of a study of Ad26.COV2.S vaccination and SARS-CoV-2 variants. Libraries were prepared by immunoSEQ multiplex PCR; TCRdb keeps only in-frame clonotypes and omits some of them. Here the sample spans about 390,000 clones, about nine tenths being singletons. The sample was peripheral blood, taken in a trial of Ad26.COV2.S vaccine versus placebo. These receptors came from a person aged 18-65 years who received the Ad26.COV2.S COVID-19 vaccine or a placebo. Both conserved end residues are trimmed from each CDR3. D genes are given only for firm matches.

v_call: TRBV2
d_call: NA
cdr3_aa: ASSEGSAGGNTIY

v_call: TRBV28
d_call: TRBD1
cdr3_aa: ASSLSDRVLYEQY

v_call: TRBV1
d_call: NA
cdr3_aa: TSSQDSGTESKNSNQPQH

v_call: TRBV7-2
d_call: NA
cdr3_aa: ASSSHLGSYNEQF

v_call: TRBV7-2
d_call: NA
cdr3_aa: ASSLYRETDTQY

v_call: TRBV18
d_call: NA
cdr3_aa: ASSPIMDPEDGYT

v_call: TRBV15
d_call: TRBD1
cdr3_aa: ATSLATGRDGYT

v_call: TRBV5-8
d_call: TRBD2
cdr3_aa: ASSLSSGGIGQETQY

v_call: TRBV27
d_call: TRBD1
cdr3_aa: ASSLRFGTALTGELF

v_call: TRBV27
d_call: NA
cdr3_aa: ASSLSPLKETQY

v_call: TRBV19
d_call: TRBD1
cdr3_aa: ASSKGQGSGANVLT

v_call: TRBV5-6
d_call: NA
cdr3_aa: ASSLGLGGISAEAF

v_call: TRBV4-3
d_call: NA
cdr3_aa: ASSQDRRYEPEAF

v_call: TRBV11-2
d_call: NA
cdr3_aa: ASSLATVRTGELF

v_call: TRBV9
d_call: TRBD2
cdr3_aa: ASSAATSGGADTQY

v_call: TRBV6-4
d_call: NA
cdr3_aa: ASSEGGDWGFYEQY

v_call: TRBV7-2
d_call: TRBD1
cdr3_aa: ASSLFTGTGEPQH

v_call: TRBV24-1
d_call: NA
cdr3_aa: ATSESTGYQPQH

v_call: TRBV7-9
d_call: NA
cdr3_aa: ASSPPQRNTEAF

v_call: TRBV11-2
d_call: NA
cdr3_aa: ASSPDGGANTEAF

v_call: TRBV6-2/TRBV6-3
d_call: TRBD2
cdr3_aa: ASSYPIRGGHYNEQF

v_call: TRBV2
d_call: NA
cdr3_aa: ASSVSRQPNYGYT

v_call: TRBV29-1
d_call: NA
cdr3_aa: SVGGRSDTGELF

v_call: TRBV28
d_call: NA
cdr3_aa: ASSLLSQVGGANVLT

v_call: TRBV7-2
d_call: NA
cdr3_aa: TSGPLAKNIQY

v_call: TRBV11-2
d_call: TRBD1
cdr3_aa: ASSPRLGTEAYEQY

v_call: TRBV4-3
d_call: NA
cdr3_aa: ASSPKTRGNNSPLH

v_call: TRBV12-3/TRBV12-4
d_call: NA
cdr3_aa: ASSFDSTDTQY

v_call: TRBV6-2/TRBV6-3
d_call: NA
cdr3_aa: ASSPGTFSNQPQH

v_call: TRBV12-3/TRBV12-4
d_call: NA
cdr3_aa: ASSRSGPGTQY

v_call: TRBV11-2
d_call: NA
cdr3_aa: ASSEGLKLSGETQY

v_call: TRBV4-3
d_call: TRBD2
cdr3_aa: ASSQTTSGEYNEQF

v_call: TRBV5-4
d_call: TRBD2
cdr3_aa: ASSLGLAGDYEQY

v_call: TRBV10-1
d_call: NA
cdr3_aa: ASSDPGWDTQY

v_call: TRBV18
d_call: NA
cdr3_aa: ASSPRREVGYGYT

v_call: TRBV18
d_call: NA
cdr3_aa: ASSPLGTGNQETQY

v_call: TRBV5-8
d_call: TRBD1
cdr3_aa: ASSPNIGTVN

v_call: TRBV7-2
d_call: NA
cdr3_aa: ASSFSPGTQY

v_call: TRBV6-2/TRBV6-3
d_call: TRBD1
cdr3_aa: ASSPAGTGTYEQY

v_call: TRBV7-2
d_call: NA
cdr3_aa: ASSLPPIEKLF

v_call: TRBV7-2
d_call: TRBD1
cdr3_aa: ASSLVAGGYTGELF

v_call: TRBV28
d_call: NA
cdr3_aa: ASSPPGAGGTDTQY

v_call: TRBV7-9
d_call: NA
cdr3_aa: ASSTGTDLSYEQY

v_call: TRBV3-1/TRBV3-2
d_call: NA
cdr3_aa: ASSQDLTSQGPLNTEAF

v_call: TRBV6-5
d_call: NA
cdr3_aa: ASRYWTENNQPQH